The 25 T cell receptor beta chains below come from one sample, sequenced in a study of response to subunit inactivated influenza vaccine. TCRdb analysed the RT-PCR reads with MiXCR anew, one entry per CDR3 protein. The sample has 450,000 to 700,000 distinct CDR3 sequences, 12% to 15% seen once; the top ten hold over 8.5%. The source was PBMCs from blood, collected approximately 13 days after vaccination. The receptors come from a man in his fifties or sixties who received an inactivated influenza vaccine.

In its sample, this clonotype was seen a few times. This chain links TRBV12-3 or TRBV12-4 with TRBJ2-5; D possibly uses TRBD1 or TRBD2 (6 bases each). The CDR3 extends over 13 amino acids. V shed 5 bases and J shed 5 bases, with 12 bases lying between them. The DNA for the CDR3 is TGTGCCAGCAGTCGGGGGCTTGTTGAGACCCAGTACTTC. It yields the protein CASSRGLVETQYF.

V gene TRBV27 combines with J gene TRBJ1-2; the D is unclear. CDR3 length equals 13 residues. V was clipped by 0 bases and J by 5 bases, with 7 bases between them. The germline CDR1 and CDR2 sequences are MNHEY and SMNVEV (reference sequence). The CDR3 sequence: CASSLSNGYGYTF. CDR3 sequence (DNA): TGTGCCAGCAGTTTATCGAACGGTTATGGCTACACCTTC.

This clonotype was detected a few times. The rearrangement links TRBV12-3 or TRBV12-4 to TRBJ1-5; D is unclear. This CDR3 comprises 15 residues. Trimming shortened V by 8 bases and J by 3 bases, and 17 bases separated the two germline ends. The CDR3 sequence: CASWIGMGSNQPQHF. The CDR3 DNA sequence: TGTGCCAGCTGGATTGGGATGGGTTCCAATCAGCCCCAGCATTTT.

The rearrangement uses TRBV20-1 and TRBJ2-1; 10 bases line up with TRBD2. The CDR3 covers 16 residues. Looked up from germline, CDR1 is DFQATT and CDR2 is SNEGSKA (reference sequence). V shed 0 bases, J shed 12 bases, and the junction held 14 bases outside the gene matches. Here the CDR3 DNA reads TGCAGTGCTAGAGATCTGGCCCTAGCGGGGGCCTCGGGGCAGTTCTTC. It translates to CSARDLALAGASGQFF.

A few counts support this clonotype. The V and J genes are TRBV9 and TRBJ1-1; D is undetermined. Germline CDR1 and CDR2: SGDLS and YYNGEE. The CDR3 loop spans 14 amino acids. V was pared by 6 bases and J by 0 bases, with 12 bases between. CDR3: CASNPSGMNTEAFF. The CDR3 region has the DNA TGTGCCAGCAACCCCAGTGGGATGAACACTGAAGCTTTCTTT.

This clonotype was counted at least ten times. Germline is not matched at one junction end, which may reflect a read error. V is TRBV12-3 or TRBV12-4 and J is TRBJ1-1; D is unresolved. The CDR3 is 11 amino acids. In nucleotides, the CDR3 is TGCGCCAGCCGGGGAGGAACTGAAGCTTTCTTT. Its translation: CASRGGTEAFF.

The table lists this clonotype with many counts. The chain joins TRBV7-2 to TRBJ1-1, with 8 nucleotides matching TRBD1. The trim removed 5 bases at V and 6 bases at J, leaving 14 bases unmatched. The CDR3 contains 16 residues. Germline V CDR1 and CDR2: SGHTA, FQGNSA. The CDR3 sequence: CASSRHGNTGGAEAFF. CDR3 DNA sequence: TGTGCCAGCAGCCGACACGGGAACACAGGGGGAGCTGAAGCTTTCTTT.

The sample holds many counts of this clonotype. One end of the junction varies from germline; a read error may be responsible. The chain is built from TRBV12-3 or TRBV12-4 and TRBJ2-5; D is unclear. The CDR3 sequence is 12 residues long. CDR3 sequence (DNA): TGCGCCAGCAGCTTGATTGGAGAGACCCAGTACTTC. This encodes CASSLIGETQYF.

This chain uses TRBV20-1 with TRBJ2-7; no clear D gene. In germline, CDR1 is DFQATT, CDR2 SNEGSKA (reference sequence). This CDR3 comprises 13 residues. V lost 1 base and J lost 2, with 9 bases in between. CDR3 amino acids: CSARGQPAYEQYF. The CDR3 DNA follows: TGCAGTGCTAGAGGGCAGCCCGCCTACGAGCAGTACTTC.

The chain has TRBV7-2 and TRBJ2-7, with D maybe TRBD2 (6 bases). Between the trimmed V and J ends, which lost 2 bases and 0 bases, there was a span of 8 bases. Looked up from germline, CDR1 is SGHTA and CDR2 is FQGNSA. The CDR3 contains 14 residues. Written as DNA, the CDR3 is TGTGCCAGCAGCTTAAATAGCGGCTCCTACGAGCAGTACTTC. The encoded protein is CASSLNSGSYEQYF.

DNA of the CDR3: TGTGCCAGCAGCTCCCAGGATCACCCGCAGTACTTC. Translation gives CASSSQDHPQYF. The chain has TRBV12-3 or TRBV12-4 and TRBJ2-7; D unresolved. The CDR3 extends over 12 amino acids. Trimming cost V 6 bases and J 9 bases, with 15 bases left between them.

This clonotype was detected a few times. The V and J genes are TRBV6-5 and TRBJ1-1, with 7 bases matching TRBD1. V dropped 6 bases and J dropped 8; count of bases not matched to a gene: 3. CDR3 length: 11 residues. The germline gives CDR1 MNHEY, CDR2 SVGAGI. DNA of the CDR3: TGTGCCAGCAGGGGACAGTACGAAGCTTTCTTT. This codes for CASRGQYEAFF.

The sample holds a few counts of this clonotype. This chain links TRBV12-3 or TRBV12-4 with TRBJ2-7; TRBD1 matches at 11 bases. Germline trimming cut 2 bases from V and 9 bases from J; bases unmatched to any gene: 6. The CDR3 runs 14 residues. The CDR3 DNA is TGTGCCAGCAGTTTAACGGGACAGGGGGTTAGGCAGTACTTC. Translating gives CASSLTGQGVRQYF.

The chain links TRBV3-1 to TRBJ1-1, with D tentatively TRBD1 (5 bases). The V end lost 4 bases, the J end lost 0 bases, and 12 bases lay between the germline ends. Germline CDR1 is LGHDT and CDR2 is YNNKEL (reference sequence). The CDR3 runs 15 residues. The CDR3, as DNA: TGTGCCAGCAGCCCTAGGGACGGTATGAACACTGAAGCTTTCTTT. Protein: CASSPRDGMNTEAFF. Full variable domain (rest looked up from reference TRBV3-1 and TRBJ1-1): DTAVSQTPKYLVTQMGNDKSIKCEQNLGHDTMYWYKQDSKKFLKIMFSYNNKELIINETVPNRFSPKSPDKAHLNLHINSLELGDSAVYFCASSPRDGMNTEAFFGQGTRLTVV.

The V call is TRBV5-5, the J call TRBJ1-2; D remains ambiguous. This CDR3 is 15 amino acids long. Germline V lookup: CDR1 SGHKS, CDR2 YYEKEE (reference sequence). V lost 0 bases, J lost 0 bases, and 9 bases lay in between. CDR3 bases: TGTGCCAGCAGCTTGGCGGGCCTGACTAACTATGGCTACACCTTC. Its translation: CASSLAGLTNYGYTF.

In its sample, this clonotype was seen a few times. The J gene is TRBJ1-2, the V gene TRBV28, with TRBD1 as a possible D gene (6 bases). The CDR3 contains 14 residues. The germline V and J ends were trimmed by 6 bases and 4 bases, with 15 bases remaining between them. The V gene's germline CDR1 is MDHEN and CDR2 SYDVKM. In DNA, the CDR3 is TGTGCCAGCAGCCCCCCAGGGGCCGCCTATGGCTACACCTTC. Its translation: CASSPPGAAYGYTF.

This clonotype was picked up a small number of times. The chain joins TRBV6-1 to TRBJ1-1; 7 bases agree with TRBD1. The CDR3 covers 13 residues. Germline CDR1 is MNHNS and CDR2 is SASEGT. V lost 6 bases to trimming and J lost 5 bases; unmatched junction nucleotides: 6. In DNA form, the CDR3 reads TGTGCCAGCAGCCATCCAGGGGGTACTGAAGCTTTCTTT. Residues: CASSHPGGTEAFF.

The rearrangement uses TRBV28 and TRBJ2-2; 10 bases are shared with TRBD1. The CDR3 covers 15 residues. J was trimmed by 3 bases and V by 4 bases; bases with no gene match: 2. Germline CDR1 MDHEN, CDR2 SYDVKM. The CDR3 coding sequence is TGTGCCAGCAGTTCCGGGACAGGGGACACCGGGGAGCTGTTTTTT. Its translation is CASSSGTGDTGELFF.

In its sample, this clonotype was seen many times. This rearrangement joins TRBV28 to TRBJ1-2; D might be TRBD1 (5 bases). CDR3 length equals 16 residues. The germline V gene encodes CDR1 MDHEN and CDR2 SYDVKM. The V and J ends lost 7 bases and 7 bases respectively, with 25 bases between them. CDR3 nucleotide sequence: TGTGCCAGCACCACCTTTCGCAGGGCCCGGGTCTCTGGCTACACCTTC. It yields the protein CASTTFRRARVSGYTF.

This clonotype has a handful of counts. The CDR3 loop is CSARSGTRNQPQHF. In DNA form, the CDR3 reads TGCAGTGCTCGTTCCGGGACGCGTAATCAGCCCCAGCATTTT. V is TRBV20-1 and J is TRBJ1-5; TRBD1 is a possible D gene (5 bases). Trimming cost V 5 bases and J 4 bases, with 15 bases left between them. The CDR3 extends over 14 amino acids. The germline gives CDR1 DFQATT, CDR2 SNEGSKA (reference sequence).

CDR3 DNA sequence: TGTGCCAGCAGCTTCGGACTAGTAAACGTCGAAGAGACCCAGTACTTC. This codes for CASSFGLVNVEETQYF. The chain is built from TRBV7-6 and TRBJ2-5; 7 bases map to TRBD2. V trimming: 3 bases; J trimming: 3 bases; junction bases outside the gene matches: 10. The CDR3 is made up of 16 amino acids. Per the germline V gene, CDR1 is SGHVS and CDR2 is FNYEAQ.

This clonotype was seen a handful of times. The chain has TRBV5-1 and TRBJ2-2; 7 positions agree with TRBD1. V gave up 3 bases and J gave up 7 bases; unmatched junction bases: 21. Germline assignment: CDR1 SGHRS and CDR2 YFSETQ. This CDR3 is built from 19 residues. CDR3 loop: CASSSPGKLVGTVGGELFF. The DNA of the CDR3 is TGCGCCAGCAGCTCACCCGGGAAATTAGTCGGGACAGTTGGCGGGGAGCTGTTTTTT.

This clonotype occurred a few times. The chain joins TRBV20-1 to TRBJ1-5, with a tentative D call TRBD1 (5 bases). The CDR3 is made up of 14 amino acids. The V and J ends lost 3 bases and 6 bases respectively, with 15 bases between them. Germline V gene data show CDR1 as DFQATT and CDR2 as SNEGSKA (reference sequence). This CDR3 is CSAREDTGSQPQHF. In DNA, the CDR3 is TGCAGTGCTAGGGAGGACACCGGTAGTCAGCCCCAGCATTTT.

The rearrangement joins TRBV5-4 to TRBJ2-2; D is ambiguous. Trimming stripped 0 bases from V and 4 bases from J, with 16 bases between. Germline assignment: CDR1 SGHNT and CDR2 YYREEE (reference sequence). This CDR3 has 17 amino acids. Here the CDR3 DNA reads TGTGCCAGCAGCTTGGATTTAGGAGCATCGAGCACCGGGGAGCTGTTTTTT. Its translation is CASSLDLGASSTGELFF.

This chain connects TRBV29-1 to TRBJ1-1; D is uncertain. This CDR3 contains 13 residues. The germline V gene encodes CDR1 SQVTM and CDR2 ANQGSEA. Between the trimmed V and J ends, which lost 7 bases and 5 bases, there was a span of 17 bases. CDR3: CSAQSSPGTEAFF. The CDR3 DNA reads TGCAGCGCTCAGAGCAGCCCGGGAACTGAAGCTTTCTTT.